This TCR beta chain was captured by sequencing in a study of T cell repertoires in cytomegalovirus infection. Using its own MiXCR run on the reads, TCRdb lists one record per CDR3 protein. The sample includes 250,000 or so distinct CDR3 sequences, 8% to 9.5% of them seen just once. This clonotype was counted ten times or more. Germline V gene lookup returns CDR1 SSHAT and CDR2 FNYEAQ (reference sequence). The CDR3 is made up of 18 amino acids. V was pared by 0 bases and J by 3 bases, with 20 bases between. Material for sequencing was PBMCs. The chain joins TRBV7-7 to TRBJ1-1, with a possible D match to TRBD1 (6 bases). This sequence originates from a human donor in good health (CMV status not recorded). Some clones in this sample may be carry-over from other donors' samples. The chain's CDR3 is CASSLARKEGVEDTEAFF. CDR3 nucleotide sequence: TGTGCCAGCAGCTTAGCGAGGAAAGAGGGGGTTGAGGACACTGAAGCTTTCTTT. The entire variable domain, with the rest obtained from reference TRBV7-7 and TRBJ1-1, is as follows: GAGVSQSPRYKVTKRGQDVTLRCDPISSHATLYWYQQALGQGPEFLTYFNYEAQPDKSGLPSDRFSAERPEGSISTLTIQRTEQRDSAMYRCASSLARKEGVEDTEAFFGQGTRLTVV.